This T cell receptor (beta chain) derives from a study of T cells after yellow fever vaccination. Study information: Low-cell-number fractions were prepared with SMART-Seq v4 Ultra Low Input. Study observations and caveats: Shared CD4/CD8 clonotypes were a small share, likely from convergent recombination. Re-detected after boosting: most primary clones, more than 95% of CD4 and about 85% of CD8.

The CDR3 has 13 residues. The ends were cut back, 7 bases at V and 3 bases at J, with 10 bases in the middle. TCRdb re-analysed the 5' RACE reads in MiXCR, keeping a single row per CDR3 protein. The data show 300,000 to 400,000 distinct CDR3 sequences, more than 5.5% seen once. Only a few counts were recorded for this clonotype. What it binds is unknown. This TCR was sampled from a man aged 30 to 45 who received the YFV17D yellow fever vaccine. The sample in question was PBMCs, obtained 5 days after the yellow fever booster vaccination. The chain carries TRBV12-3 or TRBV12-4 and TRBJ2-1, with D perhaps matching TRBD1 (5 bases). The CDR3, as DNA: TGTGCCAGCACCCCGACAGTCTACAATGAGCAGTTCTTC. Protein product: CASTPTVYNEQFF.